These 5 T cell receptor beta chains originate from one sample sequenced in a study of tumor and adjacent non-tumor tissue in lung cancer. Three rounds of nested PCR, following a modified ARM-PCR protocol, produced the TCRbeta library. TCRdb re-called the multiplex PCR reads through MiXCR, storing one row per CDR3 protein. The sample has roughly 49,000 distinct CDR3 sequences; 74% are singletons. RNA was extracted from bulk tissue without any cell sorting. More than 3 cm separated this lung sample from the edge of the tumor. Sequenced material: distant non-tumor lung tissue. These receptors came from a woman aged 60-75 years with non-small cell lung cancer.

This chain uses TRBV6-2 or TRBV6-3 with TRBJ2-2; D possibly corresponds to TRBD1 (6 bases). Germline V gene data show CDR1 as MNHEY and CDR2 as SVGEGT. Trimming cost V 3 bases and J 6 bases, with 11 bases left between them. The CDR3 is 14 amino acids. CDR3 sequence: CASSYGGYAGELFF. The CDR3 DNA reads TGTGCCAGCAGTTATGGGGGCTACGCCGGGGAGCTGTTTTTT.

This clonotype was detected a few times. An end of the junction does not agree with germline; a read error may underlie this. The J gene is TRBJ1-4, the V gene TRBV4-3; 8 positions agree with TRBD1. In germline, CDR1 is LGHNA, CDR2 YSLEER. The CDR3 extends over 16 amino acids. Here the CDR3 DNA reads TGCGCCAGCAGCCAAGGGACAGGGCCCCCCGATGAAAAACTGTTTTTC. Translation: CASSQGTGPPDEKLFF.

Concerning this clonotype itself: Compared with germline, one end of the junction differs, possibly owing to a read error. The chain is built from TRBV12-3 or TRBV12-4 and TRBJ2-4; no reliable D call. The CDR3 loop spans 12 amino acids. The CDR3 sequence: CTSSPGENIQYF. In DNA, the CDR3 is TGTACCAGCAGCCCTGGGGAAAACATCCAGTACTTC.

Points on this clonotype: A much more abundant neighbour one base away suggests this may be a read error. The chain employs TRBV20-1 and TRBJ2-1; D is perhaps TRBD2 (6 bases). Germline loops: CDR1 DFQATT, CDR2 SNEGSKA (reference sequence). The V end lost 3 bases, the J end lost 7 bases, and 19 bases lay between the germline ends. The CDR3 is 15 amino acids. CDR3: CSASPASVSRNEQFF. DNA of the CDR3: TGCAGTGCTAGCCCGGCTAGCGTGAGTAGGAATGAGCAGTTCTTC.

The chain recombines TRBV30 with TRBJ1-5; 8 bases line up with TRBD1. Unmatched junction bases numbered 5, after V lost 3 bases and J lost 7 bases. Germline CDR1 GTSNPN, CDR2 SVGIG (reference sequence). The CDR3 is made up of 13 amino acids. CDR3 region: CAWREQGGQPQHF. CDR3 DNA sequence: TGTGCCTGGAGGGAACAGGGGGGACAGCCCCAGCATTTT. The whole variable domain, filled in from reference TRBV30 and TRBJ1-5, reads SQTIHQWPATLVQPVGSPLSLECTVEGTSNPNLYWYRQAAGRGLQLLFYSVGIGQISSEVPQNLSASRPQDRQFILSSKKLLLSDSGFYLCAWREQGGQPQHFGDGTRLSIL.